A single sample gave rise to the 10 T cell receptor beta chains below, sequenced in a study of CD8+ T cells in alopecia areata. Reverse transcription of extracted RNA yielded cDNA, which provided the sequencing template. Here immunoSEQ multiplex PCR was the method, and the copy in TCRdb shows in-frame clones only, minus some. This table holds 190,000 or so clones, around three fifths found once. Treatment meaning: oral pan-JAK inhibitor, 5-10 mg twice daily. The sequences come from CD8+ T cells sorted from blood, collected at week 24, from a patient treated with tofacitinib. The receptors stem from a human donor with alopecia areata.

This clone has more than one count but fewer than ten. The chain employs TRBV7-8 and TRBJ1-4; D is undetermined. From germline, CDR1 is SGHVS and CDR2 FQNEAQ. The length of the CDR3 is 15 residues. Trimming took off 0 bases at V and 5 bases at J, with 10 bases between the two ends. The CDR3, as DNA: TGTGCCAGCAGCTTAGCGCGGCGGTTAAATGAAAAACTGTTTTTT. Translating it yields CASSLARRLNEKLFF.

The gene calls are TRBV5-1 and TRBJ2-1; D tentatively reads TRBD1 or TRBD2 (6 bases each). The CDR3 contains 14 residues. CDR1 and CDR2 from the germline V gene are SGHRS and YFSETQ. The V end was cut by 6 bases, the J end by 6 bases, with 16 bases between. CDR3 coding DNA: TGCGCCAGCATGGTGGTTAGGGGGGCCAATGAGCAGTTCTTC. This encodes CASMVVRGANEQFF. Supplemented by reference TRBV5-1 and TRBJ2-1, the full variable domain reads KAGVTQTPRYLIKTRGQQVTLSCSPISGHRSVSWYQQTPGQGLQFLFEYFSETQRNKGNFPGRFSGRQFSNSRSEMNVSTLELGDSALYLCASMVVRGANEQFFGPGTRLTVL.

The V gene is TRBV9, the J gene TRBJ2-7; D could derive from TRBD1 or TRBD2 (6 bases each). The CDR3 consists of 12 residues. The germline V gene encodes CDR1 SGDLS and CDR2 YYNGEE. Trimming pared 4 bases from V and 7 bases from J, leaving 12 bases between. As DNA, the CDR3 is TGTGCCAGCAGCCCGACGGGGGCGGAGCAGTACTTC. This sequence encodes CASSPTGAEQYF.

The chain is built from TRBV15 and TRBJ2-3; the match to TRBD1 covers 10 bases. The V gene's germline CDR1 is LNHNV and CDR2 YYDKDF (reference sequence). The V and J ends lost 8 bases and 3 bases, in that order; junction bases with no gene match: 8. The length of the CDR3 is 15 residues. This CDR3 reads CATRIRDRGTDTQYF. The CDR3 DNA sequence: TGTGCCACCCGAATCCGGGACAGGGGAACAGATACGCAGTATTTT.

This clone was observed once. The J gene is TRBJ2-1, the V gene TRBV5-6, with 10 nucleotides matching TRBD1. Germline values: CDR1 SGHDT, CDR2 YYEEEE. The CDR3 has 15 residues. The ends lost 0 bases at V and 8 bases at J; junction bases unmatched: 5. The CDR3 loop is CASSLGTGGIYEQFF. DNA for the CDR3: TGTGCCAGCAGCTTGGGGACAGGGGGTATTTATGAGCAGTTCTTC.

The chain joins TRBV6-5 to TRBJ2-1; D call uncertain. The V and J ends lost 2 bases and 10 bases respectively, with 12 bases between them. The CDR3 has 13 amino acids. CDR1 MNHEY and CDR2 SVGAGI come from the germline V gene. CDR3 in DNA: TGTGCCAGCAGTTACGGTTTTGAGTGGGAGCAGTTCTTC. It encodes CASSYGFEWEQFF.

This chain joins TRBV15 and TRBJ1-5; D is ambiguous. Germline V gene sequence: CDR1 LNHNV, CDR2 YYDKDF (reference sequence). This CDR3 has 15 amino acids. V was shortened by 0 bases and J by 8 bases, with 14 bases between the two germline ends. CDR3 nucleotide sequence: TGTGCCACCAGCAGAGACAGGTTGGGGAGTGAGCCCCAGCATTTT. Its protein product is CATSRDRLGSEPQHF.

V gene TRBV5-1 combines with J gene TRBJ2-3; TRBD1 might be the D (5 bases). Between the trimmed V and J ends, which lost 1 base and 2 bases, there was a span of 17 bases. CDR3 length: 17 amino acids. Per germline, CDR1 SGHRS and CDR2 YFSETQ. CDR3 protein: CASSLYGDSGSTDTQYF. DNA of the CDR3: TGCGCCAGCAGCTTGTATGGCGACAGTGGGTCCACAGATACGCAGTATTTT.

This chain links TRBV5-6 with TRBJ2-2; perhaps TRBD1 as D (6 bases). There are 14 residues in the CDR3. Germline V lookup: CDR1 SGHDT, CDR2 YYEEEE. The V end was cut by 3 bases, the J end by 4 bases, with 10 bases between. The DNA of the CDR3 is TGTGCCAGCAGCTGGGGACACCCCACCGGGGAGCTGTTTTTT. It codes for CASSWGHPTGELFF.

The CDR3, as DNA: TGTGCCAGCAGGATCTTAAACAGGGACTCCTACAATGAGCAGTTCTTC. Amino acid sequence: CASRILNRDSYNEQFF. The chain recombines TRBV9 with TRBJ2-1, with a possible D match to TRBD1 (6 bases). This CDR3 is 16 amino acids long. Germline CDR1 is SGDLS and CDR2 is YYNGEE. Deletions cut 5 bases from V and 0 bases from J, with 15 bases between.